This T cell receptor (beta chain) came from a study of naive and memory T cell subsets. Notes on the study in general: Expression changes during T cell differentiation may affect RNA-based TCR counts.

With 1 base removed from V and 4 bases from J, the gap between germline ends came to 17 bases. The CDR3 covers 16 residues. Both TRBC1 and TRBC2 were covered by a beta constant-region primer of two equimolar oligonucleotides. Four rounds of PCR amplified the ligated cDNA using nested alpha and beta constant-region primers plus SP2. TCRdb reanalysed the UMI-ligation and nested PCR reads using MiXCR and keeps one entry per CDR3 protein. The table includes 15,000 to 20,000 distinct CDR3 sequences, roughly 8.4% detected once. CMV status came from CD4+ IFNgamma after overnight CMV lysate stimulation. Cells stained for CD3, CD4, CD8, CD45RA, CD27 and viability were sorted into four CD45RA/CD27 subsets. This clonotype was recorded many times. What it binds is not known.

The J gene is TRBJ2-7, the V gene TRBV23-1, with unresolved D. TRBV23-1 counts as an open reading frame of uncertain function. The source material was central memory CD8+ T cells from blood. The TCR was taken from a human donor in good health. CDR3 coding DNA: TGCGCCAGCAGTCAATTGGGCAGGCCGCGCGCATACGAGCAGTACTTC. Amino acid sequence: CASSQLGRPRAYEQYF.